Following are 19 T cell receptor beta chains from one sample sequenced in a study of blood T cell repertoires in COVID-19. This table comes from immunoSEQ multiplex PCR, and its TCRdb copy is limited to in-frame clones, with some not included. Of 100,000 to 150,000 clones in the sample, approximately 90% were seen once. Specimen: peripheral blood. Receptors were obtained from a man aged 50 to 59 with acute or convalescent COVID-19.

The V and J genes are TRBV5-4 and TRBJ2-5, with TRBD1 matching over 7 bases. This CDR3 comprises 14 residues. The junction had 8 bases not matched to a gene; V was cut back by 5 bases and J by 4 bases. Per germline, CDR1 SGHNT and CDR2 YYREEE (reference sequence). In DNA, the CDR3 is TGTGCCAGCAGTCGTACAGGGGTTGGAGAGACCCAGTACTTC. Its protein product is CASSRTGVGETQYF.

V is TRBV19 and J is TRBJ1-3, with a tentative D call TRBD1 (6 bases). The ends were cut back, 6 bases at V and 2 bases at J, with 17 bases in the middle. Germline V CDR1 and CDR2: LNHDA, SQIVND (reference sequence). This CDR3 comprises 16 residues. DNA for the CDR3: TGTGCCAGTAGCCCCCAACAGGGTTTGGCTGGAAACACCATATATTTT. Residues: CASSPQQGLAGNTIYF.

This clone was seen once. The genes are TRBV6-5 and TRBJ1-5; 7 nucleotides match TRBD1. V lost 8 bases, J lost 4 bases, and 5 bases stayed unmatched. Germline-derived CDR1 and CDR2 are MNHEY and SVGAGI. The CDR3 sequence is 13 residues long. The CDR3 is CASQDRRNQPQHF. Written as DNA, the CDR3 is TGTGCCAGCCAGGACAGGAGGAATCAGCCCCAGCATTTT.

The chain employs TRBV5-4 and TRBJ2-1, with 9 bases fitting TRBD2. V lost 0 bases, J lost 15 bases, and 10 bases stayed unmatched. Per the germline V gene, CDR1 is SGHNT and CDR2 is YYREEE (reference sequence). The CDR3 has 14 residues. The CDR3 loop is CASSLEQLAGIRFF. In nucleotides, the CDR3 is TGTGCCAGCAGCTTGGAACAACTAGCGGGCATAAGGTTCTTC.

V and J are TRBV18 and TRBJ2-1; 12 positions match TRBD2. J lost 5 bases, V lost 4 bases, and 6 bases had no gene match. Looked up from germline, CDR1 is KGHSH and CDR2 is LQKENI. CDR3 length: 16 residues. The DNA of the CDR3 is TGTGCCAGCTCACAGAGTCTAGCGGGAGGGGACAATGAGCAGTTCTTC. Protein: CASSQSLAGGDNEQFF.

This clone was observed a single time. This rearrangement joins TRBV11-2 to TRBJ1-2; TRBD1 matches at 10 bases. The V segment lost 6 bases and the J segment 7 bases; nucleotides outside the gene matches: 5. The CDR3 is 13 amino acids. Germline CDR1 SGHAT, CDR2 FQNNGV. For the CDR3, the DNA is TGTGCCAGCAGGCCGACAGGGGGCTTTGGCTACACCTTC. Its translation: CASRPTGGFGYTF.

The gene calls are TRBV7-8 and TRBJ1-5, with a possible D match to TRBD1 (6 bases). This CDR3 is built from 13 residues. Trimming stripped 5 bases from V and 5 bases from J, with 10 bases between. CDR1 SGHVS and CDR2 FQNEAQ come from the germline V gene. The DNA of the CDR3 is TGTGCCAGCAGCCTACAGGGTGATCAGCCCCAGCATTTT. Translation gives CASSLQGDQPQHF.

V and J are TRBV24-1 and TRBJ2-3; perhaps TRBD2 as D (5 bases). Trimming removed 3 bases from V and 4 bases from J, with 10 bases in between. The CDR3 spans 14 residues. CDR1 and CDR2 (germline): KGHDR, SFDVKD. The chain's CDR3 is CATSDARGSDTQYF. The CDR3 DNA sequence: TGTGCCACCAGTGATGCCCGAGGGTCAGATACGCAGTATTTT.

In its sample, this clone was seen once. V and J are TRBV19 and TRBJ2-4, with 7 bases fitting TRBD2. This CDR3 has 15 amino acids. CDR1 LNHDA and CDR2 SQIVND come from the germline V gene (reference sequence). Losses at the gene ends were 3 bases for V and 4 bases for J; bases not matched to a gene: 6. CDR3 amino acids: CASSMEGGRKNIQYF. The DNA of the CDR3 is TGTGCCAGTAGTATGGAGGGAGGGAGAAAAAACATTCAGTACTTC.

The CDR3 is CAISESQGGKNEQYF. The CDR3 DNA reads as TGTGCCATCAGTGAGTCGCAGGGAGGAAAGAACGAGCAGTACTTC. The chain combines TRBV10-3 with TRBJ2-7; tentatively, D is TRBD2 (6 bases). V shed 0 bases and J shed 5 bases, with 14 bases lying between them. CDR1 and CDR2 from the germline V gene are ENHRY and SYGVKD. The CDR3 is made up of 15 amino acids.

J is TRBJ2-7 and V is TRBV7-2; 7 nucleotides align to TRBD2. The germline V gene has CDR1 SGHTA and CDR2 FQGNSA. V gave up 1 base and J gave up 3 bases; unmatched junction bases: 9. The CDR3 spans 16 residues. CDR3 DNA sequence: TGTGCCAGCAGCTTAGAGGTAGCGAGCGGGAACTACGAGCAGTACTTC. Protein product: CASSLEVASGNYEQYF. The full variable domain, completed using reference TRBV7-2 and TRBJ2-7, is GAGVSQSPSNKVTEKGKDVELRCDPISGHTALYWYRQSLGQGLEFLIYFQGNSAPDKSGLPSDRFSAERTGGSVSTLTIQRTQQEDSAVYLCASSLEVASGNYEQYFGPGTRLTVT.

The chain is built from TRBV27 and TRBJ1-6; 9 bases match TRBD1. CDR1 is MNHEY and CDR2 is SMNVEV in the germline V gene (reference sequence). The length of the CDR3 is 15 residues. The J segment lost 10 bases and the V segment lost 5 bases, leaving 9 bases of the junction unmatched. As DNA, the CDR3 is TGTGCCAGCAGTAAACAGGGGGCGGTAGGATCACCCCTCCACTTT. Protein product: CASSKQGAVGSPLHF.

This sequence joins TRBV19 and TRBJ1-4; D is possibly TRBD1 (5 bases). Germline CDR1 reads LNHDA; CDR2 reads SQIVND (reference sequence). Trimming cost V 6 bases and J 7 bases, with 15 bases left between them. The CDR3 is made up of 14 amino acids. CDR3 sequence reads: CASSTLGGGEKLFF. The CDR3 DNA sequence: TGTGCCAGTAGCACCCTGGGGGGAGGTGAAAAACTGTTTTTT.

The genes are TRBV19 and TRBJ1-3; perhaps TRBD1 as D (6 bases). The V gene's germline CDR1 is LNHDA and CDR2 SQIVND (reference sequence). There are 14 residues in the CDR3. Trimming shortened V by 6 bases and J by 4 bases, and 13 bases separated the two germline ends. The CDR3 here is CASSYRVTGNTIYF. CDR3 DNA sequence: TGTGCCAGTAGCTACAGGGTAACGGGAAACACCATATATTTT. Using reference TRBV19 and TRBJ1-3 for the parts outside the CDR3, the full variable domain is DGGITQSPKYLFRKEGQNVTLSCEQNLNHDAMYWYRQDPGQGLRLIYYSQIVNDFQKGDIAEGYSVSREKKESFPLTVTSAQKNPTAFYLCASSYRVTGNTIYFGEGSWLTVV.

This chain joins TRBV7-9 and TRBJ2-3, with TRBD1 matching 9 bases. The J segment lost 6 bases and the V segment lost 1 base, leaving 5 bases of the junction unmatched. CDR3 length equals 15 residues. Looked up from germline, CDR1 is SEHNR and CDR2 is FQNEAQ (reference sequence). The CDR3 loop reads CASSLGDRVADTQYF. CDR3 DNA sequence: TGTGCCAGCAGCTTAGGGGACAGGGTGGCCGATACGCAGTATTTT.

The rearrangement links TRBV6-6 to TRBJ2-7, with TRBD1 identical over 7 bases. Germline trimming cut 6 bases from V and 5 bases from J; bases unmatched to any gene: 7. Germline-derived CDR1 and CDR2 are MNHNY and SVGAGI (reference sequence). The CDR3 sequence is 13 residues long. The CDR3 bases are TGTGCCAGCAGCCACGGACAGGACCACGAGCAGTACTTC. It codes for CASSHGQDHEQYF.

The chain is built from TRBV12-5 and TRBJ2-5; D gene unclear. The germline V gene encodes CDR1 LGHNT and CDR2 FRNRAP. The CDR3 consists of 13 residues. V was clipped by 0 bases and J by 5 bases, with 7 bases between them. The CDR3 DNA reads TGTGCTAGTGGTTTGGTACTCGGGGAGACCCAGTACTTC. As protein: CASGLVLGETQYF.

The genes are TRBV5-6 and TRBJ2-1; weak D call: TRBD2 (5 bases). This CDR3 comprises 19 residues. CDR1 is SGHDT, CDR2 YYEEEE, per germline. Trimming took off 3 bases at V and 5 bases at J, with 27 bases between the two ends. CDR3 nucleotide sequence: TGTGCCAGCAGCTCGCTTGATTTAGCGAGATATAAAACCCACAATGAGCAGTTCTTC. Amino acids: CASSSLDLARYKTHNEQFF.

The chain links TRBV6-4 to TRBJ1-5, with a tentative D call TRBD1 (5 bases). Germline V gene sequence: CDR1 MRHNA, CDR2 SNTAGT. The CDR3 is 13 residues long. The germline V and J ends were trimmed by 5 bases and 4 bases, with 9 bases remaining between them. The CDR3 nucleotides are TGTGCCAGCAGTCCAGACAGAAATCAGCCCCAGCATTTT. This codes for CASSPDRNQPQHF.